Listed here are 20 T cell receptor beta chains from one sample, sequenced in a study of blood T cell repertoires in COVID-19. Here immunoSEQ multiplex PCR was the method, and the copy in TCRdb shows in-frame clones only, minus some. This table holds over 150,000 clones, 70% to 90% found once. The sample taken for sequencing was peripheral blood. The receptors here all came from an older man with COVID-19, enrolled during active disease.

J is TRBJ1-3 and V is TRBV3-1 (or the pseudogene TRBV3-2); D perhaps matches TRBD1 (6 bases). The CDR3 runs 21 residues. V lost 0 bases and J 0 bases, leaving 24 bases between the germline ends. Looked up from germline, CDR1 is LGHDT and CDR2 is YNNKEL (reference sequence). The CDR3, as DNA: TGTGCCAGCAGCCAAGACCGAGCCGGGACAAACCATTTCCCCTCTGGAAACACCATATATTTT. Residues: CASSQDRAGTNHFPSGNTIYF.

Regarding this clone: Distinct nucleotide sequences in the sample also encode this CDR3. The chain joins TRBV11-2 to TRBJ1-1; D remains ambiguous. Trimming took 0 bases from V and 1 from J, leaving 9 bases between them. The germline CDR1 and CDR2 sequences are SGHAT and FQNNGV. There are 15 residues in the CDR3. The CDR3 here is CASSLDPRWNTEAFF. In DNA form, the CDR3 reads TGTGCCAGCAGCTTAGACCCCCGGTGGAACACTGAAGCTTTCTTT. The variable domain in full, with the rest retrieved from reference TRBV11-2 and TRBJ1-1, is EAGVAQSPRYKIIEKRQSVAFWCNPISGHATLYWYQQILGQGPKLLIQFQNNGVVDDSQLPKDRFSAERLKGVDSTLKIQPAKLEDSAVYLCASSLDPRWNTEAFFGQGTRLTVV.

This CDR3 reads CATSLPTVNTEAFF. The CDR3 nucleotides read TGTGCCACCTCGCTACCAACGGTGAACACTGAAGCTTTCTTT. The chain carries TRBV10-3 and TRBJ1-1; D uncertain. Germline CDR1 and CDR2: ENHRY and SYGVKD. The CDR3 consists of 14 residues. V gave up 10 bases and J gave up 0 bases, with 15 bases separating them.

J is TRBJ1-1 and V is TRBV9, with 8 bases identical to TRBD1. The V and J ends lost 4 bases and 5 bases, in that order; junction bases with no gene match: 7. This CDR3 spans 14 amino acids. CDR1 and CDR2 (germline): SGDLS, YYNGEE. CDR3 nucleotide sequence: TGTGCCAGCAGCATTGGACAGGGAAGGACTGAAGCTTTCTTT. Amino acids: CASSIGQGRTEAFF. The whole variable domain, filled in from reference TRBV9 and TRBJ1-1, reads DSGVTQTPKHLITATGQRVTLRCSPRSGDLSVYWYQQSLDQGLQFLIQYYNGEERAKGNILERFSAQQFPDLHSELNLSSLELGDSALYFCASSIGQGRTEAFFGQGTRLTVV.

The CDR3 DNA is TGTGCTAGTGGTTTGTCGGGCCGATCAGGGGGCGAGCAGTACTTC. This codes for CASGLSGRSGGEQYF. The rearrangement links TRBV12-5 to TRBJ2-7; TRBD1 agrees at 7 bases. CDR1 and CDR2 (germline): LGHNT, FRNRAP. V was clipped by 2 bases and J by 6 bases; unmatched bases: 10. The CDR3 contains 15 residues.

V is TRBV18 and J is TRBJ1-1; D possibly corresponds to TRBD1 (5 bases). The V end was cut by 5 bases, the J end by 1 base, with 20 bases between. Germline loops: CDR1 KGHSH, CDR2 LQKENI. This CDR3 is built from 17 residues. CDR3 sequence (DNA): TGTGCCAGCTCATCCAGAATGGCGGGACTTACGAACACTGAAGCTTTCTTT. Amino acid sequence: CASSSRMAGLTNTEAFF.

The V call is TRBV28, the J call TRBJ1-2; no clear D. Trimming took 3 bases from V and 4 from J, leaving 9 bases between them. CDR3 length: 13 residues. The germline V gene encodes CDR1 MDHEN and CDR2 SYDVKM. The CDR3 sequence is CASSFRGFYGYTF. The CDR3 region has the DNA TGTGCCAGCAGTTTCAGAGGTTTCTATGGCTACACCTTC.

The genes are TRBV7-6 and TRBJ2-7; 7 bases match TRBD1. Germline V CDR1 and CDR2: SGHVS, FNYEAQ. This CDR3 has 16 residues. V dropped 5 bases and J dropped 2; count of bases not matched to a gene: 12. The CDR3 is CASSHRPGGPTYEQYF. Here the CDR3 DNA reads TGTGCCAGCAGCCACCGCCCAGGGGGACCCACCTACGAGCAGTACTTC.

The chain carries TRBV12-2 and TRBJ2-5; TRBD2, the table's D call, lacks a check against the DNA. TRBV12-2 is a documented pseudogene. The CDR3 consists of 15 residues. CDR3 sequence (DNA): TGTGCAAGTCGCCCAAAGCGGACTAGCGAAGAGACCCAGTACTTC. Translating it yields CASRPKRTSEETQYF.

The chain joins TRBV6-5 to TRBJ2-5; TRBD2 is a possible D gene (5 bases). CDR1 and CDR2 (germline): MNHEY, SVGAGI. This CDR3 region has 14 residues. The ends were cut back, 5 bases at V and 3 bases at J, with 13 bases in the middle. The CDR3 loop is CASSTPGVKETQYF. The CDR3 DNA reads TGTGCCAGCAGTACCCCCGGGGTTAAAGAGACCCAGTACTTC.

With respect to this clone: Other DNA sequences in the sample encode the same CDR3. CDR3 protein: CASSPSGGSYEQYF. The CDR3 DNA follows: TGTGCCAGCTCACCATCGGGGGGGAGCTACGAGCAGTACTTC. The rearrangement links TRBV18 to TRBJ2-7; 8 nucleotides match TRBD2. Germline values: CDR1 KGHSH, CDR2 LQKENI. Trimming at V came to 2 bases and at J to 3 bases, leaving 3 bases not matched to a gene. The CDR3 sequence is 14 residues long.

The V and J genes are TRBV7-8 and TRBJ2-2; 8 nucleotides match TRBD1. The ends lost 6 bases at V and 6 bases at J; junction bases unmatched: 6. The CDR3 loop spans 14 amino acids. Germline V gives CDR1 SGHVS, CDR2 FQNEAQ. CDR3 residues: CASRDRVGPGELFF. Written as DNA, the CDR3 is TGTGCCAGCAGGGACAGGGTCGGTCCCGGGGAGCTGTTTTTT.

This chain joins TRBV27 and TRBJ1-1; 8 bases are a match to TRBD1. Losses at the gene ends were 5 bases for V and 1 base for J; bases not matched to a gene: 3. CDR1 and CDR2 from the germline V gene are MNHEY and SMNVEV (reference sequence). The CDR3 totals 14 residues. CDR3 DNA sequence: TGTGCCAGCAGTGCTGGGACAGGGAACACTGAAGCTTTCTTT. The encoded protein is CASSAGTGNTEAFF.

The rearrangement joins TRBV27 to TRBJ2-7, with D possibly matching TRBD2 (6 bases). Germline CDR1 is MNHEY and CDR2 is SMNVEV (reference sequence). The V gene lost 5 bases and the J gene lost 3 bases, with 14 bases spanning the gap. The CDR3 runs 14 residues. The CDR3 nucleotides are TGTGCCAGCAGTCCTCGGGGGTCCTTCTACGAGCAGTACTTC. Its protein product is CASSPRGSFYEQYF.

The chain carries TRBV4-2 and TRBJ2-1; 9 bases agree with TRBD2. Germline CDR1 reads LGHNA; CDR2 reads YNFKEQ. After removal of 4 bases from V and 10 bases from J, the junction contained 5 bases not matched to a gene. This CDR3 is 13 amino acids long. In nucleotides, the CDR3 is TGTGCCAGCAGCCCCCGAACTAGCGGGGAGCAGTTCTTC. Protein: CASSPRTSGEQFF.

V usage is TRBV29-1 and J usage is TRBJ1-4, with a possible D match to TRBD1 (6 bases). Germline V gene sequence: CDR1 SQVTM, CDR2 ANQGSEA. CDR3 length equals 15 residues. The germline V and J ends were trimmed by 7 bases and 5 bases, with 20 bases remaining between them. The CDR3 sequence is CSAVTGGQINEKLFF. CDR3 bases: TGCAGCGCCGTGACGGGCGGACAGATAAATGAAAAACTGTTTTTT. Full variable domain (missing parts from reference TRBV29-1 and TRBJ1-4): SAVISQKPSRDICQRGTSLTIQCQVDSQVTMMFWYRQQPGQSLTLIATANQGSEATYESGFVIDKFPISRPNLTFSTLTVSNMSPEDSSIYLCSAVTGGQINEKLFFGSGTQLSVL.

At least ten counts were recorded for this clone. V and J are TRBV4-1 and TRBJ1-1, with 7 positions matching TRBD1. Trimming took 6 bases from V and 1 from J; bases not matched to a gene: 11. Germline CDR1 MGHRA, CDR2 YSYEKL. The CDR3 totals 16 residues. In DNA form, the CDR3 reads TGCGCCAGCAGTCCTACCCCGGGACAGCGGAACACTGAAGCTTTCTTT. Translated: CASSPTPGQRNTEAFF.

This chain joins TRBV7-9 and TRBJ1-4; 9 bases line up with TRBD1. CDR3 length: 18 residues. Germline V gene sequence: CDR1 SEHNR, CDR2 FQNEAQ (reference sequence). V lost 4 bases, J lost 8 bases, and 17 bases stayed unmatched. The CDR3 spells CASSSLLIHRGQGEKLFF. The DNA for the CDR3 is TGTGCCAGCAGCTCCCTTCTGATTCACAGGGGGCAGGGGGAAAAACTGTTTTTT.

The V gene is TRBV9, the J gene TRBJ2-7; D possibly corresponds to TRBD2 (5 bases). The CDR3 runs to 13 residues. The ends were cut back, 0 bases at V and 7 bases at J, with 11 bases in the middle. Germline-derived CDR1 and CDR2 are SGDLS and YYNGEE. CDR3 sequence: CASSVGTLGEQYF. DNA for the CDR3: TGTGCCAGCAGCGTAGGGACTTTGGGGGAGCAGTACTTC. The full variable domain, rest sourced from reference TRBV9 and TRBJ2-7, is DSGVTQTPKHLITATGQRVTLRCSPRSGDLSVYWYQQSLDQGLQFLIQYYNGEERAKGNILERFSAQQFPDLHSELNLSSLELGDSALYFCASSVGTLGEQYFGPGTRLTVT.

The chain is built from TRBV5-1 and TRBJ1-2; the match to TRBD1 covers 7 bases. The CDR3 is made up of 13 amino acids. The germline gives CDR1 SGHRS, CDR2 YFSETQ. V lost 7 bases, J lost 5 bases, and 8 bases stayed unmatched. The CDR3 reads CASRRDRAYGYTF. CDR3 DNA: TGCGCCAGCCGTCGGGACAGAGCATATGGCTACACCTTC.